This T cell receptor beta chain was identified in a study of T cell responses to AZD1222 COVID-19 vaccine. Study results and limitations: The number of AZD1222 recipients seropositive at baseline was only 6 or 7. Females outnumbered males among donors, who were mostly white British; clonal diversity was possibly underestimated. Sampling captured repertoires only after the peak T cell response.

The V end lost 1 base, the J end lost 3 bases, and 11 bases lay between the germline ends. The CDR3 has 15 residues. Germline CDR1 and CDR2: PRHDT and FYEKMQ (reference sequence). About this clone itself: What it binds is not known.

This table comes from immunoSEQ multiplex PCR, and its TCRdb copy is limited to in-frame clones, with some not included. This repertoire shows around 94,000 clones, roughly 88% found once; its top ten account for about 19%. The material was peripheral blood, obtained on day 0 of AZD1222 vaccination. This receptor was obtained from an adult in good health. The chain is built from TRBV13 and TRBJ2-3; D possibly corresponds to TRBD2 (5 bases). The CDR3 sequence is CASSLASPPTDTQYF. The DNA for the CDR3 is TGTGCCAGCAGCTTAGCTAGCCCCCCAACAGATACGCAGTATTTT.